The 31 T cell receptor beta chains presented below share a single source sample, sequenced in a study of T cells in Graves' hyperthyroidism and ophthalmopathy. Amplification yielded TCR beta CDR3 regions, with RNA transcripts as the source. First-round RT-PCR with HTBI primers amplified the TCR CDR3 region. TCRdb reprocessed the multiplex PCR reads via MiXCR and lists one record per CDR3 protein. The table shows hundreds of thousands of distinct CDR3 sequences, with around 13% occurring only once. Sequenced material: blood. The receptor set was obtained from a woman aged 18 to 35 with Graves' hyperthyroidism.

This clonotype came up many times. V usage is TRBV7-2 and J usage is TRBJ2-3, with D possibly TRBD2 on 5 matching bases. This CDR3 has 17 residues. Germline V gene sequence: CDR1 SGHTA, CDR2 FQGNSA. V was pared by 3 bases and J by 0 bases, with 16 bases between. CDR3 DNA sequence: TGTGCCAGCAGCTTCCTCCCCGGGGTGGTTAGCACAGATACGCAGTATTTT. This translates into CASSFLPGVVSTDTQYF.

This clonotype was detected a few times. V and J are TRBV24-1 and TRBJ1-4, with 12 bases that match TRBD1. CDR3 length equals 18 residues. CDR1 is KGHDR, CDR2 SFDVKD, per germline. The J segment lost 7 bases and the V segment lost 4 bases, leaving 12 bases of the junction unmatched. CDR3 coding DNA: TGTGCCACCAGTGACTCGAGGGACAGGGGGCGGCACGGTGAAAAACTGTTTTTT. It codes for CATSDSRDRGRHGEKLFF.

This clonotype has ten or more counts. The chain combines TRBV12-3 or TRBV12-4 with TRBJ2-5; possible D gene TRBD2, 5 bases. The CDR3 is made up of 14 amino acids. Trimming cost V 1 base and J 1 base, with 7 bases left between them. CDR3 region: CASSLGTAQETQYF. The CDR3 region has the DNA TGTGCCAGCAGTTTAGGGACTGCCCAAGAGACCCAGTACTTC.

This clonotype was observed a few times. This rearrangement joins TRBV7-2 to TRBJ1-5; TRBD1 matches at 7 bases. With 8 bases clipped from V and 9 bases from J, the junction kept 13 bases outside the gene matches. CDR3 length: 14 residues. Looked up from germline, CDR1 is SGHTA and CDR2 is FQGNSA. The DNA of the CDR3 is TGTGCCAGCTGCTACCTGACAGGGTCGGCGCCCCAGCATTTT. As protein: CASCYLTGSAPQHF.

This clonotype was counted ten times or more. The V call is TRBV28, the J call TRBJ2-4, with a possible D match to TRBD2 (5 bases). The CDR3 has 16 residues. Trimming removed 1 base at V and 1 base at J, with 11 bases between. Germline values: CDR1 MDHEN, CDR2 SYDVKM. CDR3 amino acids: CASSLSPWEAKNIQYF. CDR3 in DNA: TGTGCCAGCAGTTTATCTCCGTGGGAGGCCAAAAACATTCAGTACTTC.

Written as DNA, the CDR3 is TGTGCCAGCAGCTCCAGGACAGGGATGGGCACTGAAGCTTTCTTT. It encodes CASSSRTGMGTEAFF. The V call is TRBV27, the J call TRBJ1-1; 8 nucleotides agree with TRBD1. This CDR3 has 15 residues. Germline CDR1 MNHEY, CDR2 SMNVEV (reference sequence). The ends lost 6 bases at V and 4 bases at J; junction bases unmatched: 10.

V usage is TRBV5-1 and J usage is TRBJ1-3; D is unclear. The CDR3 sequence is 16 residues long. Germline CDR1 is SGHRS and CDR2 is YFSETQ. The germline V and J ends were trimmed by 0 bases and 3 bases, with 13 bases remaining between them. The CDR3 coding sequence is TGCGCCAGCAGCTTGGACCCCCTGGGCATTGGAAACACCATATATTTT. Its translation is CASSLDPLGIGNTIYF.

This clonotype was found many times. The chain combines TRBV12-3 or TRBV12-4 with TRBJ2-3; no firm D call. The CDR3 length is 14 residues. The V end was cut by 5 bases, the J end by 0 bases, with 9 bases between. The CDR3 nucleotides are TGTGCCAGCAGTCCCTCTCGGAGCACAGATACGCAGTATTTT. As protein: CASSPSRSTDTQYF.

This clonotype was seen at least ten times. This chain joins TRBV25-1 and TRBJ2-6; no firm D call. Germline V gene sequence: CDR1 MGHDK, CDR2 SYGVNS. The CDR3 consists of 15 residues. V shed 5 bases and J shed 0 bases, with 8 bases lying between them. CDR3 DNA sequence: TGTGCCAGCAGTTTAGAGAGCTCTGGGGCCAACGTCCTGACTTTC. It specifies CASSLESSGANVLTF.

This clonotype has ten or more counts. The rearrangement links TRBV29-1 to TRBJ2-3, with 9 bases matching TRBD2. The CDR3 contains 15 residues. V trimming: 3 bases; J trimming: 3 bases; junction bases outside the gene matches: 7. Germline V CDR1 and CDR2: SQVTM, ANQGSEA. The CDR3 DNA reads as TGCAGCGTTGATGGCGGGGGGGCGGTAACAGATACGCAGTATTTT. It specifies CSVDGGGAVTDTQYF.

This clonotype was recorded at least ten times. The rearrangement links TRBV15 to TRBJ2-5, with a weak D call TRBD1 (5 bases). The ends were cut back, 0 bases at V and 0 bases at J, with 20 bases in the middle. Germline values: CDR1 LNHNV, CDR2 YYDKDF (reference sequence). The CDR3 is made up of 19 amino acids. CDR3 sequence: CATSRDGVRVNFYQETQYF. The CDR3 DNA reads as TGTGCCACCAGCAGAGATGGGGTCAGGGTCAACTTCTACCAAGAGACCCAGTACTTC.

This clonotype came up many times. The chain joins TRBV6-1 to TRBJ2-3; the D is unclear. CDR1 and CDR2 (germline): MNHNS, SASEGT. The CDR3 is 16 amino acids. V was cut by 8 bases and J by 4 bases, with 22 bases left in between. The CDR3 DNA follows: TGTGCCAGCCGAACCGCCCAGAGGCTTATCGCAGATACGCAGTATTTT. Translated, it gives CASRTAQRLIADTQYF.

This clonotype showed up just a few times. A much larger clone differs from this one at a single base, so this may be a read error. The rearrangement uses TRBV20-1 and TRBJ2-1; tentative D call: TRBD2 (6 bases). This CDR3 comprises 13 residues. Trimming took 5 bases from V and 10 from J, leaving 18 bases between them. Looked up from germline, CDR1 is DFQATT and CDR2 is SNEGSKA (reference sequence). The CDR3 region has the DNA TGCAGTGCTTACCGGGACCTGGGGAGGGAGCAGTTCTTC. Amino acids: CSAYRDLGREQFF.

This chain links TRBV24-1 with TRBJ2-1; 16 bases map to TRBD2. CDR3 length: 17 amino acids. Trimming cost V 4 bases and J 9 bases; bases outside gene matches: 8. Germline CDR1 and CDR2: KGHDR and SFDVKD. DNA for the CDR3: TGTGCCACCAGTGAGAAGGGACTAGCGGGAGGGTCCGGTGAGCAGTTCTTC. Amino acids: CATSEKGLAGGSGEQFF.

The sample holds many counts of this clonotype. The rearrangement joins TRBV20-1 to TRBJ2-5; weak D call: TRBD2 (5 bases). CDR1 is DFQATT and CDR2 is SNEGSKA in the germline V gene (reference sequence). Trimming took off 6 bases at V and 4 bases at J, with 15 bases between the two ends. The CDR3 loop spans 13 amino acids. CDR3 region: CSAVAAALETQYF. CDR3 nucleotide sequence: TGCAGTGCCGTGGCAGCGGCGTTAGAGACCCAGTACTTC.

In regard to this clonotype: A read error may explain this, as a much larger clone is one base away. The conserved phenylalanine or tryptophan normally closing the CDR3 is absent here, so this likely arose from a read error. This sequence joins TRBV12-3 or TRBV12-4 and TRBJ1-5; D gene unclear. The V end lost 2 bases, the J end lost 7 bases, and 9 bases lay between the germline ends. The CDR3 runs 13 residues. The CDR3 sequence: CASSLSLSQPQHL. The DNA of the CDR3 is TGTGCCAGCAGTTTATCTCTCAGCCAGCCCCAGCATCTT.

In its sample, this clonotype was seen a few times. The rearrangement joins TRBV28 to TRBJ1-5; the D is unclear. This CDR3 is built from 15 residues. CDR1 and CDR2 (germline): MDHEN, SYDVKM. Trimming shortened V by 7 bases and J by 1 base, and 14 bases separated the two germline ends. CDR3: CASKIGIKSNQPQHF. The CDR3 nucleotides are TGTGCCAGCAAGATTGGTATCAAGAGCAATCAGCCCCAGCATTTT.

This clonotype has at least ten counts. The chain uses TRBV6-2 or TRBV6-3 and TRBJ1-1; a weak D match, TRBD1 (5 bases). The length of the CDR3 is 13 residues. V was pared by 2 bases and J by 3 bases, with 7 bases between. Germline CDR1 reads MNHEY; CDR2 reads SVGEGT. The CDR3 loop reads CASSYIRDTEAFF. The CDR3 coding sequence is TGTGCCAGCAGTTACATCAGGGACACTGAAGCTTTCTTT.

This clonotype was counted a few times. V and J are TRBV30 and TRBJ2-3, with a possible D match to TRBD2 (7 bases). This CDR3 spans 14 amino acids. Trimming left V 5 bases short and J 7 bases short, with 19 bases between. Germline-derived CDR1 and CDR2 are GTSNPN and SVGIG (reference sequence). CDR3 DNA: TGTGCCTGGGGGGGGGCAGGGCCCGGGAATACGCAGTATTTT. The encoded protein is CAWGGAGPGNTQYF. Based on the CDR3 plus reference TRBV30 and TRBJ2-3, the full variable domain is SQTIHQWPATLVQPVGSPLSLECTVEGTSNPNLYWYRQAAGRGLQLLFYSVGIGQISSEVPQNLSASRPQDRQFILSSKKLLLSDSGFYLCAWGGAGPGNTQYFGPGTRLTVL.

This clonotype was seen ten or more times. This chain connects TRBV28 to TRBJ2-3; a possible D gene is TRBD2 (6 bases). The CDR3 length is 14 residues. Trimming removed 3 bases at V and 1 base at J, with 8 bases between. The germline V gene encodes CDR1 MDHEN and CDR2 SYDVKM. This CDR3 is CASSLRGGTDTQYF. CDR3 coding DNA: TGTGCCAGCAGTTTGCGGGGAGGCACAGATACGCAGTATTTT.

This chain joins TRBV19 and TRBJ2-1; no clear D gene. Trimming cost V 5 bases and J 0 bases, with 14 bases left between them. The CDR3 covers 16 residues. Germline V gives CDR1 LNHDA, CDR2 SQIVND (reference sequence). In nucleotides, the CDR3 is TGTGCCAGTAGTCCCATGCATCAAAGCTCCTACAATGAGCAGTTCTTC. Its translation: CASSPMHQSSYNEQFF.

This clonotype has just one count. J is TRBJ2-5 and V is TRBV20-1; D uncertain. The CDR3 loop spans 13 amino acids. V gave up 6 bases and J gave up 1 base, with 12 bases separating them. Germline V gives CDR1 DFQATT, CDR2 SNEGSKA (reference sequence). In nucleotides, the CDR3 is TGCAGTGCCCCGGTCCGCGGCCAAGAGACCCAGTACTTC. Protein product: CSAPVRGQETQYF.

This clonotype has ten or more counts. The V and J genes are TRBV12-3 or TRBV12-4 and TRBJ2-2, with 9 bases matching TRBD1. The V segment lost 4 bases and the J segment 6 bases; nucleotides outside the gene matches: 6. This CDR3 has 15 amino acids. DNA for the CDR3: TGTGCCAGCAGTTCGGGACAGGGAGTAGCCGGGGAGCTGTTTTTT. Translation: CASSSGQGVAGELFF.

This clonotype was detected ten times or more. The chain recombines TRBV3-1 with TRBJ2-7, with unresolved D. Trimming stripped 0 bases from V and 0 bases from J, with 6 bases between. This CDR3 region has 14 residues. Per the germline V gene, CDR1 is LGHDT and CDR2 is YNNKEL (reference sequence). The CDR3 region has the DNA TGTGCCAGCAGCCAAGAAGGATACTCCTACGAGCAGTACTTC. It translates to CASSQEGYSYEQYF.

This clonotype was seen repeatedly, ten times or more. The rearrangement links TRBV29-1 to TRBJ2-5; possible D gene TRBD2, 5 bases. The CDR3 is made up of 14 amino acids. Between the trimmed V and J ends, which lost 1 base and 5 bases, there was a span of 14 bases. Germline CDR1 and CDR2: SQVTM and ANQGSEA. The CDR3 DNA sequence: TGCAGCGTTGAAGGTCGGCTAGCCCGGGAGACCCAGTACTTC. This codes for CSVEGRLARETQYF. Combining the CDR3 with reference TRBV29-1 and TRBJ2-5 gives the whole variable domain SAVISQKPSRDICQRGTSLTIQCQVDSQVTMMFWYRQQPGQSLTLIATANQGSEATYESGFVIDKFPISRPNLTFSTLTVSNMSPEDSSIYLCSVEGRLARETQYFGPGTRLLVL.

In this sample, this clonotype turned up many times. The J gene is TRBJ2-5, the V gene TRBV24-1; perhaps TRBD1 as D (6 bases). Trimming left V 8 bases short and J 1 base short, with 13 bases between. CDR3 length: 14 residues. Germline V gene lookup returns CDR1 KGHDR and CDR2 SFDVKD. The CDR3 coding sequence is TGTGCCACCATATCCAGGGGTGGCCAAGAGACCCAGTACTTC. Its protein product is CATISRGGQETQYF.

This clonotype has a handful of counts. The chain carries TRBV6-5 and TRBJ1-1, with D perhaps TRBD1 (5 bases). The CDR3 contains 13 residues. The V and J ends lost 0 bases and 10 bases respectively, with 12 bases between them. Germline CDR1 MNHEY, CDR2 SVGAGI. CDR3 amino acids: CASSYSGDGRAFF. CDR3 DNA: TGTGCCAGCAGTTACTCGGGGGATGGTAGAGCTTTCTTT.

This clonotype was observed a few times. This chain connects TRBV5-6 to TRBJ1-2, with a tentative D call TRBD1 (5 bases). Germline loops: CDR1 SGHDT, CDR2 YYEEEE. V lost 3 bases to trimming and J lost 8 bases, with 17 bases between them. The CDR3 runs 14 residues. The CDR3 protein is CASSSGDAWGGYTF. CDR3 bases: TGTGCCAGCAGCTCGGGGGACGCCTGGGGAGGCTACACCTTC.

This clonotype was detected many times. The chain combines TRBV6-1 with TRBJ2-5, with D unclear. The V end lost 6 bases, the J end lost 1 base, and 21 bases lay between the germline ends. In germline, CDR1 is MNHNS, CDR2 SASEGT. The CDR3 spans 17 residues. In DNA form, the CDR3 reads TGTGCCAGCAGATCCGACCGAGACCCGACGCCCCAAGAGACCCAGTACTTC. Translating it yields CASRSDRDPTPQETQYF.

This chain joins TRBV18 and TRBJ2-1; TRBD2 agrees at 7 bases. The junction had 7 bases not matched to a gene; V was cut back by 3 bases and J by 5 bases. The CDR3 has 15 residues. From germline, CDR1 is KGHSH and CDR2 LQKENI. Here the CDR3 reads CASSPEAGRNNEQFF. DNA of the CDR3: TGTGCCAGCTCACCCGAAGCGGGGCGTAACAATGAGCAGTTCTTC.

There are many counts of this clonotype. The chain joins TRBV5-1 to TRBJ2-7, with D perhaps given as TRBD1 or TRBD2 (5 bases each). The CDR3 totals 15 residues. Trimming shortened V by 5 bases and J by 7 bases, and 22 bases separated the two germline ends. Per germline, CDR1 SGHRS and CDR2 YFSETQ. Here the CDR3 reads CASSLEGAPRGEQYF. The CDR3 DNA reads as TGCGCCAGCAGTCTCGAAGGGGCCCCCCGGGGAGAGCAGTACTTC.